The sequence of this TCR beta chain was determined in a study of cytomegalovirus exposure and HLA in healthy donors. Findings and limits, study-wide: There were some public TCRs occurring in many donors, but most TCR sequences were rare. In an earlier analysis, productive rearrangement rates for most beta V segments clustered near 87% or 30%.

The CDR3 contains 13 residues. Germline loops: CDR1 SQVTM, CDR2 ANQGSEA. Trimming pared 0 bases from V and 4 bases from J, leaving 9 bases between. Regarding this clone: Its target is unknown.

Both 60 Vbeta primers and 13 Jbeta primers went into the PCR. Here immunoSEQ multiplex PCR was the method, and the copy in TCRdb shows in-frame clones only, minus some. The repertoire holds around 180,000 clones, roughly 80% seen once, with roughly 1.6% in the top ten. Sequencing was done on a sample of PBMCs. This clonotype was sampled from a woman aged 50 to 60 in good health and CMV-seronegative. V and J are TRBV29-1 and TRBJ1-1; no clear D gene. CDR3 residues: CSVEERRSTEAFF. As DNA, the CDR3 is TGCAGCGTTGAAGAACGTAGATCCACTGAAGCTTTCTTT.